A selection of T cell receptor beta chains follows, all from one sample in a study of blood T cells in healthy people across ages. In TCRdb, the 5' RACE reads were re-called with MiXCR into one record per CDR3 protein. In the table there are 600,000 or so distinct CDR3 sequences, around a fifth of which are singletons. Sequencing used blood. The receptors here all came from a man in his 70s in good health. Both conserved end residues are part of each CDR3. D genes are given only for firm matches. Not all rows give a size; the values are once, few, many and, for expanded clones, a class.

J: TRBJ2-1; V: TRBV28; size: -; D: -; DNA: TGTGCCAGCGGTTTTGGGGGAAGGAGGGGAATATACAATGAGCAGTTCTTC; CDR3: CASGFGGRRGIYNEQFF
J: TRBJ2-3; V: TRBV20-1; size: few; D: -; DNA: TGCAGTGGTCAGGACCGGGACCGTAACGCAGATACGCAGTATTTT; CDR3: CSGQDRDRNADTQYF
J: TRBJ1-5; V: TRBV20-1; size: -; D: -; DNA: TGCAGTGCTAGAGATCGGGTCAGCAATCAGCCCCAGCATTTT; CDR3: CSARDRVSNQPQHF
J: TRBJ1-1; V: TRBV2; size: few; D: TRBD1; DNA: TGTGCCAGCAGGCCACTGGGACAGGGGAACACTGAAGCTTTCTTT; CDR3: CASRPLGQGNTEAFF
J: TRBJ2-1; V: TRBV20-1; size: -; D: -; DNA: TGCAGTGCGATCGACAGGCTGGACTACAATGAGCAGTTCTTC; CDR3: CSAIDRLDYNEQFF
J: TRBJ2-1; V: TRBV24-1; size: -; D: TRBD1; DNA: TGTGCCACCAGTGATCCCGGGACAGGAGCGCAGTTCTTC; CDR3: CATSDPGTGAQFF
J: TRBJ2-5; V: TRBV4-3; size: -; D: TRBD1; DNA: TGCGCCAGCAGCCATTACCGGGACAGGGAGGAGACCCAGTACTTC; CDR3: CASSHYRDREETQYF
J: TRBJ2-5; V: TRBV29-1; size: -; D: -; DNA: TGCAGCGTTGAAGCCCAGATCAAAGAGACCCAGTACTTC; CDR3: CSVEAQIKETQYF
J: TRBJ1-1; V: TRBV5-1; size: -; D: -; DNA: TGCGCCAGCAGCCCCTCCCGGGACACTGAAGCTTTCTTT; CDR3: CASSPSRDTEAFF
J: TRBJ2-5; V: TRBV5-1; size: few; D: TRBD2; DNA: TGCGCCAGCAGCTTACTAGCGGGGAAAGACCAAGAGACCCAGTACTTC; CDR3: CASSLLAGKDQETQYF
J: TRBJ2-3; V: TRBV7-9; size: -; D: -; DNA: TGTGCCAGCAGAGACAGTTCCTTCACAGATACGCAGTATTTT; CDR3: CASRDSSFTDTQYF
J: TRBJ2-2; V: TRBV20-1; size: few; D: -; DNA: TGCAGTGCTAGGCCCCTGACTTGGGGGACCGGGGAGCTGTTTTTT; CDR3: CSARPLTWGTGELFF
J: TRBJ1-3; V: TRBV5-1; size: -; D: -; DNA: TGCGCCAGCAGCTTGGACGTCGCTGGAAACACCATATATTTT; CDR3: CASSLDVAGNTIYF
J: TRBJ1-4; V: TRBV6-5; size: many; D: TRBD1; DNA: TGTGCCAGCAGAGAACAGGGGGCCGGTAATGAAAAACTGTTTTTT; CDR3: CASREQGAGNEKLFF
J: TRBJ2-7; V: TRBV10-3; size: once; D: TRBD1; DNA: TGTGCCATCAGTGCCAACGAGGGACAGGGCAATTACGAGCAGTACTTC; CDR3: CAISANEGQGNYEQYF
J: TRBJ2-3; V: TRBV12-3/TRBV12-4; size: -; D: -; DNA: TGTGCCAGCAGTTTAGGAGCGTTGGCAAATACGCAGTATTTT; CDR3: CASSLGALANTQYF
J: TRBJ2-3; V: TRBV20-1; size: few; D: TRBD1; DNA: TGCAGTGCTCTAACTACAGGGGGTTATAGAGATACGCAGTATTTT; CDR3: CSALTTGGYRDTQYF
J: TRBJ1-5; V: TRBV6-6; size: -; D: -; DNA: TGTGCCAGCAGTTATCGGGGTAGCAATCAGCCCCAGCGTTTT; CDR3: CASSYRGSNQPQRF
J: TRBJ2-1; V: TRBV28; size: -; D: TRBD1; DNA: TGTGCCAGCAGTTTATTCGCAGGGGGCAATGAGCAGTTCTTC; CDR3: CASSLFAGGNEQFF
J: TRBJ2-2; V: TRBV2; size: few; D: TRBD2; DNA: TGTGCCAGCAGAGGGCGGGAGAGAACCGGGGAGCTGTTTTTT; CDR3: CASRGRERTGELFF
J: TRBJ2-1; V: TRBV20-1; size: few; D: TRBD1; DNA: TGCAGTGCGCACCCCGACAGGGCACCCTACAATGAGCAGTTCTTC; CDR3: CSAHPDRAPYNEQFF
J: TRBJ2-5; V: TRBV24-1; size: -; D: TRBD2; DNA: TGTGCCACCAGTGATTACGGACTAGCGGGAGGGGAGACCCAGTACTTC; CDR3: CATSDYGLAGGETQYF
J: TRBJ2-3; V: TRBV15; size: few; D: -; DNA: TGTGCCACCAGCAGGAGAGGACAAATCACAGATACGCAGTATTTT; CDR3: CATSRRGQITDTQYF
J: TRBJ1-4; V: TRBV6-1; size: -; D: -; DNA: TGTGCCAGCAGTGTTCGCCCTAAAGGAGAAAAACTGTTTTTT; CDR3: CASSVRPKGEKLFF
J: TRBJ1-2; V: TRBV6-5; size: -; D: -; DNA: TGTGCCAGCAGTTATACACCTAACTATGGCTACACCTTC; CDR3: CASSYTPNYGYTF
J: TRBJ1-5; V: TRBV28; size: few; D: -; DNA: TGTGCCAGCAGTTTAGGGGAAAGGAGGGGCAATCAGCCCCAGCATTTT; CDR3: CASSLGERRGNQPQHF
J: TRBJ2-7; V: TRBV12-3/TRBV12-4; size: -; D: -; DNA: TGTGCCAGCAGTTCCTGGGACCAAGCCTACGAGCAGTACTTC; CDR3: CASSSWDQAYEQYF
J: TRBJ1-2; V: TRBV4-1; size: -; D: TRBD1; DNA: TGCGCCAGCAGCCAACCTACCCCGGGACAGGGGGTCTATGGCTACACCTTC; CDR3: CASSQPTPGQGVYGYTF
J: TRBJ2-7; V: TRBV18; size: few; D: -; DNA: TGTGCCAGCTCACCACCCAGCCAGCAGCCTTACGAGCAGTACTTC; CDR3: CASSPPSQQPYEQYF
J: TRBJ2-1; V: TRBV5-1; size: many; D: -; DNA: TGCGCCAGCAGCTTGGGGGGGCAGAGTGAGCAGTTCTTC; CDR3: CASSLGGQSEQFF
J: TRBJ2-7; V: TRBV28; size: -; D: TRBD1; DNA: TGTGCCAGCAGTTCCGGACAGGGGGTCCACGAGCAGTACTTC; CDR3: CASSSGQGVHEQYF
J: TRBJ2-5; V: TRBV5-1; size: -; D: TRBD2; DNA: TGCGCCAGCAGCTTGGCCCCCGGGACTAGCGCCCTTCGGGAGACCCAGTACTTC; CDR3: CASSLAPGTSALRETQYF
J: TRBJ1-2; V: TRBV4-1; size: -; D: TRBD1; DNA: TGCGCCAGCAGCCAAGAGCGAAGTTTTGGGGCAGGGGGCATCTATGGCTACACCTTC; CDR3: CASSQERSFGAGGIYGYTF
J: TRBJ2-3; V: TRBV28; size: -; D: TRBD1; DNA: TGTGCCAGCAGTTCCACCAGTCCCGGGACAGGGACGAAGGCCACAGATACGCAGTATTTT; CDR3: CASSSTSPGTGTKATDTQYF
J: TRBJ2-7; V: TRBV2; size: few; D: -; DNA: TGTGCCAGCAGCCAAGGGAAAACCGAGCAGTACTTC; CDR3: CASSQGKTEQYF
J: TRBJ2-3; V: TRBV5-4; size: -; D: -; DNA: TGTGCCAGCAGCTTGTCTACTACCACAGATACGCAGTATTTT; CDR3: CASSLSTTTDTQYF
J: TRBJ2-3; V: TRBV21-1; size: -; D: -; DNA: TGTGCCAGCAGCAAAGGAATCCAGGACAGCGGGATGAAAGATACGCAGTATTTT; CDR3: CASSKGIQDSGMKDTQYF
J: TRBJ2-2; V: TRBV9; size: -; D: -; DNA: TGTGCCAGCAGCCCCAGGTTAACAACACACACCGGGGAGCTGTTTTTT; CDR3: CASSPRLTTHTGELFF
J: TRBJ1-6; V: TRBV27; size: few; D: -; DNA: TGTGCCAGCAGTGCTTCGACAGCGAGCTCCTATAATTCACCCCTCCACTTT; CDR3: CASSASTASSYNSPLHF
J: TRBJ2-5; V: TRBV4-1; size: many; D: TRBD2; DNA: TGCGCCAGCAGCCAAGAGAGCGGACTAGAGGGAGAGACCCAGTACTTC; CDR3: CASSQESGLEGETQYF
J: TRBJ2-1; V: TRBV11-2; size: -; D: -; DNA: TGTGCCAGCAGGCGTGACAGTTCGGCCAACTACAATGAGCAGTTCTTC; CDR3: CASRRDSSANYNEQFF
J: TRBJ2-1; V: TRBV29-1; size: -; D: TRBD2; DNA: TGCAGCGTTGATGGGCAGCGGGAGGGAGGGTACAATGAGCAGTTCTTC; CDR3: CSVDGQREGGYNEQFF
J: TRBJ2-2; V: TRBV3-1; size: -; D: -; DNA: TGTGCCAGCAGCCAAGCGAAGAGCACCGGGGAGCTGTTTTTT; CDR3: CASSQAKSTGELFF
J: TRBJ2-5; V: TRBV24-1; size: -; D: -; DNA: TGTGCCACCAGTGATCCCAAGGAGGTTCCCCAAGAGACCCAGTACTTC; CDR3: CATSDPKEVPQETQYF
J: TRBJ2-5; V: TRBV25-1; size: few; D: -; DNA: TGTGCCAGCAGTGACGGGGGAGATCAAGAGACCCAGTACTTC; CDR3: CASSDGGDQETQYF
J: TRBJ2-7; V: TRBV7-9; size: few; D: TRBD2; DNA: TGTGCCAGCAGCTTAACCGGACTAGCGGGAGTCGAGCAGTACTTC; CDR3: CASSLTGLAGVEQYF
J: TRBJ2-2; V: TRBV6-6; size: few; D: -; DNA: TGTGCCAGTGACTCAGGGGCAGTCACCGGGGAGCTGTTTTTT; CDR3: CASDSGAVTGELFF
J: TRBJ2-5; V: TRBV29-1; size: few; D: TRBD2; DNA: TGCAGCACAGGACTAGGTGGGGAGACCCAGTACTTC; CDR3: CSTGLGGETQYF
J: TRBJ2-1; V: TRBV3-1; size: -; D: TRBD2; DNA: TGTGCCAGCAGCTGGGGCGGGAGCCACAATGAGCAGTTCTTC; CDR3: CASSWGGSHNEQFF
J: TRBJ2-7; V: TRBV18; size: few; D: TRBD1; DNA: TGTGCCAGCTCACGGGACAGGGGGGACGAGCAGTACTTC; CDR3: CASSRDRGDEQYF
J: TRBJ2-7; V: TRBV18; size: many; D: TRBD1; DNA: TGTGCCAGCTCACCCCTCGGGACAGGGGAGTTTAACGAGCAGTACTTC; CDR3: CASSPLGTGEFNEQYF
J: TRBJ2-7; V: TRBV29-1; size: -; D: TRBD2; DNA: TGCAGCGTTGCTAGCGGGAGCACCTACGAGCAGTACTTC; CDR3: CSVASGSTYEQYF
J: TRBJ2-1; V: TRBV5-1; size: -; D: TRBD1; DNA: TGCGCCAGCAGCTGGACAGGGGTCAATGAGCAGTTCTTC; CDR3: CASSWTGVNEQFF
J: TRBJ2-5; V: TRBV11-2; size: -; D: -; DNA: TGTGCCAGCAGCTTAGATCCCGGACAGTTGGTGACCCAGTACTTC; CDR3: CASSLDPGQLVTQYF